The present T cell receptor beta chain was sequenced within a study of blood T cell repertoires in COVID-19. Authors' analysis steps: From reference gene primer amplification, estimates of nucleated cell counts were derived. Clones were read by immunoSEQ multiplex PCR, and TCRdb kept only the in-frame ones, dropping some. The V and J calls and clone size are taken from that table; D and trimming were inferred from the DNA. The sample carries 150,000 to 200,000 clones, around nine tenths recorded once. This clone was observed once. This sequence originates from a human donor in a cohort sampled during active COVID-19. Sequenced material: peripheral blood.

Written as DNA, the CDR3 is TGCAGTGCCAAGCGGGGTGAGACCCAGTACTTC. The encoded protein is CSAKRGETQYF. V usage is TRBV20-1 and J usage is TRBJ2-5; 7 nucleotides align to TRBD2. Per the germline V gene, CDR1 is DFQATT and CDR2 is SNEGSKA (reference sequence). The CDR3 spans 11 residues. With 6 bases clipped from V and 5 bases from J, the junction kept 3 bases outside the gene matches.